This T cell receptor beta chain was sequenced in a study of blood T cell repertoires in COVID-19 (dated by TCRdb to 2020 to 2022). In the study overall: Samples covering the acute and convalescent phases of COVID-19 were provided by collaborators in the United States, Italy and Spain. Where available, HLA class I and class II types were taken from metadata supplied by the sample provider and were not determined by assay-based typing. The material from the prospective study consisted of cDNA or gDNA derived from T cells, B-cell-depleted T cells, or PBMCs. The repertoires were released in a freely available public database intended as a resource for research on the immune response to SARS-CoV-2. The samples were drawn from two sources: the first 160 participants of the ongoing ImmuneRACE study, and 950 to 1,500 subjects contributed by 6 global collaborators. The sample metadata nearly always contained a de-identified subject ID, COVID-19 status, age in years and sex. Deeply sampled blood TCRbeta repertoires from subjects exposed to, actively infected with, or recovered from COVID-19 were included in the dataset. Broad study findings and their caveats: How much clinical and demographic metadata was included differed by source and by participant, and the metadata was provided uncurated.

The CDR3 sequence holds 18 residues, the cysteine and phenylalanine included. The DNA shown is the 54-base CDR3, in frame from base 1. V ends up 2 bases short and J 9 bases short, with an unmatched junction base count of 13. CDR1 and CDR2 are drawn from the germline V gene (reference sequence): LNHDA, SQIVND. A second Seattle source provided samples from volunteer blood donors who had recovered from COVID-19. Collaborating institutions collected whole blood in K2EDTA tubes following their own protocols. For TCRbeta analysis, collaborator samples were shipped as frozen whole blood, as isolated PBMCs, or as DNA extracted from either sample type. Concerning this clone: What this receptor recognizes is not known. Qualities for individual bases were not recorded, and no much larger clone is one base off.

TCRbeta CDR3 regions were amplified from genomic DNA by means of the immunoSEQ Assay, a bias-controlled multiplex PCR. Per the authors' processing: The number of nucleated cells in each sample was estimated by amplification of reference gene primers within the assay. To quantify the absolute abundance of each unique TCRbeta CDR3 rearrangement, sequence reads were collapsed and filtered. Productive Simpson clonality was computed per sample as the square root of Simpson's diversity index over productive rearrangements. Here the immuneACCESS table is served through TCRdb, limited to in-frame sequences with V and J called. Missing clones are a known gap in these copies; in checked studies unresolved V genes cover under half, and the rest lacks a known reason. That table supplies the V and J calls and clone size; D and trimming were determined from the DNA. The sample table contains some 200,000 clones; only one count was recorded for under 90% of them. Clones ranked in the top ten supply around 5.5% of the sample.

The chain uses TRBV19 and TRBJ1-4, with 12 central nucleotides matching TRBD1. Material for sequencing was peripheral blood. The receptor's source is a woman between 55 and 75 years old who had recovered from COVID-19. CDR3 protein: CASSISGTGGSGMKKLFF. Read as DNA, the sequence is TGTGCCAGTAGTATATCCGGGACAGGGGGCTCCGGAATGAAAAAACTGTTTTTT.